The 10 T cell receptor beta chains below come from one sample, sequenced in a study of cytomegalovirus exposure and HLA in healthy donors. PCR amplification relied on 60 Vbeta primers (plus 13 Jbeta primers). Profiling relied on immunoSEQ multiplex PCR, and the TCRdb table lists in-frame clones only, not all of them. The repertoire holds about 96,000 clones, with roughly 79% as singletons. The source material was PBMCs. These receptors all stem from a woman aged 70-85 years in good health and CMV-seropositive.

This clone was picked up a small number of times. This chain links TRBV28 with TRBJ1-4; D is uncertain. Trimming left V 3 bases short and J 11 bases short, with 7 bases between. The CDR3 has 11 residues. Per the germline V gene, CDR1 is MDHEN and CDR2 is SYDVKM. In nucleotides, the CDR3 is TGTGCCAGCAGTTTGGGAGGGAAACTGTTTTTT. It specifies CASSLGGKLFF.

The chain employs TRBV11-2 and TRBJ2-3; 8 bases line up with TRBD1. Trimming removed 5 bases from V and 6 bases from J; junction bases left unmatched: 13. Per germline, CDR1 SGHAT and CDR2 FQNNGV. CDR3 length: 16 residues. In nucleotides, the CDR3 is TGTGCCAGCAGCCTCGGACAGGGAGGAACGGCGGATACGCAGTATTTT. This encodes CASSLGQGGTADTQYF.

This chain uses TRBV6-1 with TRBJ2-3; weak D call: TRBD1 (6 bases). Trimming removed 4 bases from V and 2 bases from J, with 19 bases in between. In germline, CDR1 is MNHNS, CDR2 SASEGT. This CDR3 contains 17 residues. The CDR3, as DNA: TGTGCCAGCAGTGGGTTCAGGGGATCGAGTTACACAGATACGCAGTATTTT. Its translation is CASSGFRGSSYTDTQYF.

The chain carries TRBV7-3 and TRBJ2-2; D is possibly TRBD1 (5 bases). CDR1 and CDR2 (germline): SGHTA, FQGTGA. The CDR3 totals 14 residues. V was clipped by 6 bases and J by 1 base, with 9 bases between them. The CDR3 protein is CASSEQGNTGELFF. CDR3 DNA: TGTGCCAGCAGTGAGCAGGGGAACACCGGGGAGCTGTTTTTT.

Turning to this clone: At one boundary the junction diverges from the germline segment, which might be a read error. The chain is built from TRBV7-7 and TRBJ2-2; a weak D match, TRBD1 (6 bases). The CDR3 spans 14 residues. Germline lookup yields CDR1 SSHAT and CDR2 FNYEAQ (reference sequence). The CDR3 here is CASSETGNTGELFF. CDR3 DNA sequence: TGTGCTAGCAGCGAGACAGGGAACACCGGGGAGCTGTTTTTT.

The chain uses TRBV4-3 and TRBJ1-2; 7 bases align to TRBD1. Germline loops: CDR1 LGHNA, CDR2 YSLEER. CDR3 length: 14 residues. The J segment lost 7 bases and the V segment lost 2 bases, leaving 7 bases of the junction unmatched. CDR3 amino acids: CASSQKTGEVGYTF. CDR3 nucleotide sequence: TGCGCCAGCAGCCAAAAAACAGGGGAGGTTGGCTACACCTTC.

V usage is TRBV4-2 and J usage is TRBJ2-2; D might be TRBD2 (5 bases). The CDR3 is 13 amino acids. V lost 2 bases and J 4 bases, leaving 5 bases between the germline ends. Per germline, CDR1 LGHNA and CDR2 YNFKEQ. This CDR3 reads CASSQTSTGELFF. The DNA of the CDR3 is TGTGCCAGCAGCCAAACTAGCACCGGGGAGCTGTTTTTT.

This sequence joins TRBV19 and TRBJ1-2; TRBD1 matches at 7 bases. The germline CDR1 and CDR2 sequences are LNHDA and SQIVND (reference sequence). This CDR3 region has 14 residues. Unmatched junction bases numbered 6, after V lost 4 bases and J lost 4 bases. CDR3 DNA sequence: TGTGCCAGTAGTACGACAGGGCTTAGCTATGGCTACACCTTC. Its protein is CASSTTGLSYGYTF.

J is TRBJ1-3 and V is TRBV11-2; D is ambiguous. This CDR3 comprises 14 residues. Trimming took 4 bases from V and 3 from J, leaving 10 bases between them. Germline V gives CDR1 SGHAT, CDR2 FQNNGV. CDR3 bases: TGTGCCAGCAGCTCCGGACTAATTGGAAACACCATATATTTT. Protein product: CASSSGLIGNTIYF.

Worth noting for this clone: Other DNA sequences in this sample translate to the same CDR3. This chain connects TRBV27 to TRBJ2-7; TRBD2 agrees at 11 bases. This CDR3 is 15 amino acids long. The junction had 5 bases not matched to a gene; V was cut back by 5 bases and J by 2 bases. Germline V gives CDR1 MNHEY, CDR2 SMNVEV (reference sequence). CDR3 DNA sequence: TGTGCCAGCAGTGGTGCGGGACTAGCGGCCTACGAGCAGTACTTC. Translating it yields CASSGAGLAAYEQYF.